The entry that follows covers one T cell receptor beta chain sequence. This CDR3 contains 13 residues. V was clipped by 11 bases and J by 1 base; unmatched bases: 7. Looked up from germline, CDR1 is MNHEY and CDR2 is SVGAGI. This entry belongs to a study of blood T cell repertoires in COVID-19. Clones were sequenced by immunoSEQ multiplex PCR, and TCRdb holds only the in-frame ones, with some missing. The table records some 300,000 clones, 90% of them present only once. The sequence was obtained from a woman aged 45 to 65 with COVID-19, enrolled during active disease. The chain uses TRBV6-5 and TRBJ2-5; 7 bases map to TRBD2. Material: peripheral blood. CDR3 residues: CAGRVAVQETQYF. CDR3 DNA: TGTGCCGGGAGGGTTGCGGTCCAAGAGACCCAGTACTTC.